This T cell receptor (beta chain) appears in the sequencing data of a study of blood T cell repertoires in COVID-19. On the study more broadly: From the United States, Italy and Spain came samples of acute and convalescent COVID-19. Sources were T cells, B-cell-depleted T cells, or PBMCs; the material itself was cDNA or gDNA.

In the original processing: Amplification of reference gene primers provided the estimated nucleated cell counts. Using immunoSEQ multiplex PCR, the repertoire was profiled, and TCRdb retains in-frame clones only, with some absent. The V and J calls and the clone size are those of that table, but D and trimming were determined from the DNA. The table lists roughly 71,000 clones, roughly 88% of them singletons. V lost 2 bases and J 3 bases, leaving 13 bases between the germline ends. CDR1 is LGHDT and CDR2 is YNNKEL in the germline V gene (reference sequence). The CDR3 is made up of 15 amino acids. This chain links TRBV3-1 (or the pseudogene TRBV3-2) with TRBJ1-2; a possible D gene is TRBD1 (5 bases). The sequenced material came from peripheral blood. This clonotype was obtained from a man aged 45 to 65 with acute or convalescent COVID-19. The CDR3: CASSQLPRDYYGYTF. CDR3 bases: TGTGCCAGCAGCCAATTACCACGGGACTACTATGGCTACACCTTC.